This TCR beta chain appears in the sequencing data of a study of immune evolution from preneoplasia to lung adenocarcinoma. At the level of the study: HLA loss of heterozygosity: 7% AIS, about 15% MIA, about 35% ADC, none AAH.

A word on this clone: Its antigen is not identified.

Method: immunoSEQ multiplex PCR; TCRdb's copy keeps in-frame clones and lacks some. Seen here are under 3,500 clones, roughly nine tenths observed once, and the top ten hold about 4%. Study-wide points: Normal lung had the highest top T cell clone frequencies.

Resections took place in Japan or China from the mid-2010s to the late 2010s. V dropped 1 base and J dropped 7 bases, with 9 bases sitting between them. This CDR3 has 13 amino acids. Germline V gives CDR1 SGDLS, CDR2 YYNGEE. V is TRBV9 and J is TRBJ2-1, with a tentative D call TRBD2 (5 bases). The receptor's source is a person aged 70 to 79 with invasive lung adenocarcinoma. The sample taken for sequencing was FFPE invasive lung adenocarcinoma tissue. CDR3 in amino acids: CASSVRTSNEQFF. CDR3 DNA sequence: TGTGCCAGCAGCGTAAGGACTTCGAATGAGCAGTTCTTC.